This T cell receptor (beta chain) was sequenced for a study of T cell changes during pregnancy in multiple sclerosis. The CDR3 has 14 amino acids. Germline CDR1 and CDR2: KGHSH and LQKENI. Trimming stripped 1 base from V and 3 bases from J, with 9 bases between. The table came from immunoSEQ multiplex PCR; TCRdb's copy has only in-frame clones and leaves some out. The sample shows 40,000 to 45,000 clones, roughly 89% of them seen only once. The sequences come from CD4+ T cells from peripheral blood mononuclear cells, collected in the first trimester of pregnancy. This sequence was found in a female donor with multiple sclerosis, enrolled in a pregnancy study. The rearrangement uses TRBV18 and TRBJ2-5; D unresolved. The DNA for the CDR3 is TGTGCCAGCTCACCACGCAAACTCGAAGAGACCCAGTACTTC. Its translation is CASSPRKLEETQYF.